The 26 T cell receptor beta chains reported below all come from one sample, sequenced in a study of cytomegalovirus exposure and HLA in healthy donors. Primers included in the PCR were 60 Vbeta and 13 Jbeta primers. The data were produced by immunoSEQ multiplex PCR, yet TCRdb's version contains in-frame clones alone and is incomplete. The table includes roughly 110,000 clones, around 74% detected once. The sequenced sample consisted of PBMCs. These receptors came from a man aged 30-40 years in good health and CMV-seropositive.

The rearrangement links TRBV30 to TRBJ1-5; 8 bases map to TRBD1. The V segment lost 5 bases and the J segment 7 bases; nucleotides outside the gene matches: 10. The CDR3 has 14 amino acids. Per the germline V gene, CDR1 is GTSNPN and CDR2 is SVGIG (reference sequence). CDR3 sequence: CAWAQDRGTQPQHF. Here the CDR3 DNA reads TGTGCCTGGGCTCAAGACAGGGGAACCCAGCCCCAGCATTTT.

This sequence joins TRBV6-1 and TRBJ1-2; 8 bases line up with TRBD1. This CDR3 is built from 15 residues. V shed 5 bases, J shed 4 bases, and the junction held 9 bases outside the gene matches. Germline CDR1 reads MNHNS; CDR2 reads SASEGT. The CDR3 region is CASSFTDRAFYGYTF. In nucleotides, the CDR3 is TGTGCCAGCAGTTTCACGGACAGGGCATTCTATGGCTACACCTTC.

This clone has more than one count but fewer than ten. The rearrangement links TRBV4-3 to TRBJ2-1; D may be TRBD1 (5 bases). Trimming removed 5 bases from V and 9 bases from J, with 14 bases in between. This CDR3 contains 13 residues. Per germline, CDR1 LGHNA and CDR2 YSLEER. CDR3 in DNA: TGCGCCAGCAGCGGATATAGGGGTGTTGAGCAGTTCTTC. Residues: CASSGYRGVEQFF.

The J gene is TRBJ2-5, the V gene TRBV5-6; 13 bases are shared with TRBD2. The V segment lost 7 bases and the J segment 1 base; nucleotides outside the gene matches: 4. The CDR3 is 15 amino acids. Germline lookup yields CDR1 SGHDT and CDR2 YYEEEE. The CDR3 bases are TGTGCCAGCGGAGGACTAGCGGGGGCCCAAGAGACCCAGTACTTC. Its translation is CASGGLAGAQETQYF.

CDR3 region: CASSQGGPGGSSPLHF. CDR3 sequence (DNA): TGTGCCAGCAGCCAAGGAGGTCCAGGGGGAAGTTCACCCCTCCACTTT. The rearrangement links TRBV14 to TRBJ1-6; 7 bases align to TRBD1. The germline V gene encodes CDR1 SGHDN and CDR2 FVKESK. Trimming cost V 1 base and J 9 bases; bases outside gene matches: 9. There are 16 residues in the CDR3.

CDR3 nucleotides: TGTGCCAGCAGCTCACACGGAGAGTGGGGGGAGGCCGACACTGAAGCTTTCTTT. Translated, it gives CASSSHGEWGEADTEAFF. The rearrangement links TRBV7-8 to TRBJ1-1, with a possible D match to TRBD1 (5 bases). The V and J ends lost 4 bases and 3 bases respectively, with 24 bases between them. Germline V gene lookup returns CDR1 SGHVS and CDR2 FQNEAQ. The CDR3 extends over 18 amino acids.

The chain is built from TRBV15 and TRBJ2-7; 9 bases match TRBD1. The germline gives CDR1 LNHNV, CDR2 YYDKDF (reference sequence). J lost 4 bases, V lost 3 bases, and 4 bases had no gene match. The CDR3 sequence is 14 residues long. The CDR3 spells CATSRDRGGYEQYF. DNA of the CDR3: TGTGCCACCAGCAGGGACAGGGGAGGTTACGAGCAGTACTTC.

This clone was detected only a few times. The rearrangement joins TRBV19 to TRBJ1-4; tentative D call: TRBD1 (6 bases). CDR1 LNHDA and CDR2 SQIVND come from the germline V gene (reference sequence). Deletions cut 3 bases from V and 8 bases from J, with 16 bases between. This CDR3 is 15 amino acids long. In DNA form, the CDR3 reads TGTGCCAGTAGTATGGGGGCGGCAGGGAGAGAAAAACTGTTTTTT. It translates to CASSMGAAGREKLFF.

V gene TRBV5-1 combines with J gene TRBJ1-6; D gene unclear. In germline, CDR1 is SGHRS, CDR2 YFSETQ. Between the trimmed V and J ends, which lost 3 bases and 7 bases, there was a span of 14 bases. The CDR3 extends over 15 amino acids. The CDR3 bases are TGCGCCAGCAGCTCTGGCATTGGGAGCAATTCACCCCTCCACTTT. It yields the protein CASSSGIGSNSPLHF.

The V gene is TRBV4-1, the J gene TRBJ2-7; 11 bases map to TRBD1. The ends lost 4 bases at V and 3 bases at J; junction bases unmatched: 5. Germline V gene data show CDR1 as MGHRA and CDR2 as YSYEKL. The CDR3 runs to 15 residues. The chain's CDR3 is CASSLPGQGGYEQYF. The CDR3 DNA reads TGCGCCAGCAGCCTCCCGGGACAGGGGGGCTACGAGCAGTACTTC.

The genes are TRBV28 and TRBJ2-3; 8 nucleotides align to TRBD2. Germline lookup yields CDR1 MDHEN and CDR2 SYDVKM. The CDR3 has 14 residues. V was pared by 4 bases and J by 14 bases, with 14 bases of the junction left unmatched. The CDR3 DNA is TGTGCCAGCAGTTCCCCTAGCGGGTCCCCCAGGTGGTATTTT. Translated, it gives CASSSPSGSPRWYF.

The chain joins TRBV15 to TRBJ2-6; no definite D call. Trimming took off 0 bases at V and 0 bases at J, with 3 bases between the two ends. Germline V CDR1 and CDR2: LNHNV, YYDKDF (reference sequence). This CDR3 has 15 amino acids. CDR3 protein: CATSRDNSGANVLTF. The CDR3 coding sequence is TGTGCCACCAGCAGAGATAACTCTGGGGCCAACGTCCTGACTTTC.

This chain connects TRBV9 to TRBJ2-1; possible D gene TRBD2, 5 bases. Between the trimmed V and J ends, which lost 0 bases and 2 bases, there was a span of 12 bases. CDR3 length equals 16 residues. Germline CDR1 and CDR2: SGDLS and YYNGEE. Here the CDR3 DNA reads TGTGCCAGCAGCGTAGAGTCTAGCCACCCCTACAATGAGCAGTTCTTC. Translated, it gives CASSVESSHPYNEQFF.

The chain combines TRBV2 with TRBJ2-5, with 10 bases lining up with TRBD1. The CDR3 consists of 14 residues. In germline, CDR1 is SNHLY, CDR2 FYNNEI. V shed 6 bases and J 3 bases; nucleotides not matched to a gene: 4. CDR3 sequence reads: CASRAGTGEETQYF. CDR3 coding DNA: TGTGCCAGCAGGGCCGGGACAGGGGAAGAGACCCAGTACTTC. The complete variable domain, with remaining parts taken from reference TRBV2 and TRBJ2-5, reads EPEVTQTPSHQVTQMGQEVILRCVPISNHLYFYWYRQILGQKVEFLVSFYNNEISEKSEIFDDQFSVERPDGSNFTLKIRSTKLEDSAMYFCASRAGTGEETQYFGPGTRLLVL.

The chain employs TRBV28 and TRBJ1-3; D might be TRBD1 (6 bases). CDR1 is MDHEN, CDR2 SYDVKM, per germline. The CDR3 sequence is 17 residues long. V was trimmed by 1 base and J by 0 bases, leaving 13 bases between them. The CDR3 region has the DNA TGTGCCAGCAGTTTATTAGATACAGGGAGCTCTGGAAACACCATATATTTT. Its protein product is CASSLLDTGSSGNTIYF.

The V and J genes are TRBV11-1 and TRBJ2-2; maybe TRBD1 (6 bases). Trimming removed 3 bases from V and 4 bases from J, with 15 bases in between. Germline V gives CDR1 SGHAT, CDR2 FQDESV (reference sequence). This CDR3 contains 16 residues. The CDR3 is CASSFGWQGPTGELFF. The CDR3 DNA reads TGTGCCAGCAGCTTTGGTTGGCAGGGGCCCACCGGGGAGCTGTTTTTT.

This sequence joins TRBV11-3 and TRBJ1-1, with 12 positions matching TRBD1. The CDR3 loop spans 16 amino acids. V trimming: 5 bases; J trimming: 3 bases; junction bases outside the gene matches: 7. The germline V gene encodes CDR1 SGHNT and CDR2 YENEEA. Written as DNA, the CDR3 is TGTGCCAGCAGCCCGGGGACAGGGGGCGAGGACACTGAAGCTTTCTTT. Its protein is CASSPGTGGEDTEAFF. Supplemented by reference TRBV11-3 and TRBJ1-1, the full variable domain reads EAGVVQSPRYKIIEKKQPVAFWCNPISGHNTLYWYLQNLGQGPELLIRYENEEAVDDSQLPKDRFSAERLKGVDSTLKIQPAELGDSAVYLCASSPGTGGEDTEAFFGQGTRLTVV.

V and J are TRBV19 and TRBJ2-7; 9 bases line up with TRBD2. Germline CDR1 and CDR2: LNHDA and SQIVND (reference sequence). The ends lost 2 bases at V and 7 bases at J; junction bases unmatched: 6. The CDR3 loop spans 14 amino acids. The CDR3 is CASSITSGGREQYF. CDR3 DNA sequence: TGTGCCAGTAGTATAACCAGCGGGGGGCGGGAGCAGTACTTC.

In this sample, this clone turned up many times. Distinct nucleotide sequences in the sample also encode this CDR3. The chain uses TRBV4-3 and TRBJ2-7, with TRBD1 matching 8 bases. This CDR3 has 15 amino acids. The germline V gene has CDR1 LGHNA and CDR2 YSLEER. The V segment lost 4 bases and the J segment 0 bases; nucleotides outside the gene matches: 5. As DNA, the CDR3 is TGCGCCAGCAGCCTTCGGACAGGGAGCTCCTACGAGCAGTACTTC. This codes for CASSLRTGSSYEQYF.

The chain is built from TRBV7-2 and TRBJ1-1; a possible D gene is TRBD1 (5 bases). CDR1 is SGHTA, CDR2 FQGNSA, per germline. V was cut by 3 bases and J by 3 bases, with 11 bases left in between. This CDR3 spans 14 amino acids. In DNA, the CDR3 is TGTGCCAGCAGCTTCCAGGGCAGGTACACTGAAGCTTTCTTT. Its translation: CASSFQGRYTEAFF.

This CDR3 reads CASSSLQGEGEQFF. CDR3 bases: TGCGCCAGCAGCTCCCTACAGGGGGAAGGTGAGCAGTTCTTC. The J gene is TRBJ2-1, the V gene TRBV5-1, with 8 bases fitting TRBD1. The length of the CDR3 is 14 residues. Looked up from germline, CDR1 is SGHRS and CDR2 is YFSETQ. The V and J ends lost 3 bases and 9 bases, in that order; junction bases with no gene match: 8.

The J gene is TRBJ1-2, the V gene TRBV19; D uncertain. Germline V gene sequence: CDR1 LNHDA, CDR2 SQIVND (reference sequence). V was shortened by 5 bases and J by 3 bases, with 10 bases between the two germline ends. This CDR3 region has 13 residues. This CDR3 reads CASSLGIYYGYTF. Written as DNA, the CDR3 is TGTGCCAGTAGTCTCGGGATTTACTATGGCTACACCTTC.

This clone has a single count. The chain couples TRBV6-5 to TRBJ1-2; D remains ambiguous. Germline V gene lookup returns CDR1 MNHEY and CDR2 SVGAGI. V lost 1 base and J 6 bases, leaving 15 bases between the germline ends. CDR3 length: 15 residues. This CDR3 reads CASSYFSTPTDGYTF. The CDR3 bases are TGTGCCAGCAGTTACTTTTCAACACCCACAGATGGCTACACCTTC.

This clone was seen more than once but under ten times. The rearrangement links TRBV7-9 to TRBJ1-2; D unresolved. Trimming took 1 base from V and 7 from J, leaving 16 bases between them. The CDR3 totals 15 residues. Germline V gene lookup returns CDR1 SEHNR and CDR2 FQNEAQ (reference sequence). CDR3: CASSLDSGGRAGYTF. CDR3 nucleotides: TGTGCCAGCAGCTTAGATTCGGGAGGTAGGGCTGGCTACACCTTC.

The rearrangement uses TRBV9 and TRBJ1-1, with TRBD1 matching over 10 bases. Per germline, CDR1 SGDLS and CDR2 YYNGEE. There are 15 residues in the CDR3. V shed 3 bases, J shed 5 bases, and the junction held 7 bases outside the gene matches. The CDR3 region has the DNA TGTGCCAGCAGCGGGACAGGGGGACGGGGTACTGAAGCTTTCTTT. It codes for CASSGTGGRGTEAFF. The full variable domain, with the rest looked up from reference TRBV9 and TRBJ1-1, is DSGVTQTPKHLITATGQRVTLRCSPRSGDLSVYWYQQSLDQGLQFLIQYYNGEERAKGNILERFSAQQFPDLHSELNLSSLELGDSALYFCASSGTGGRGTEAFFGQGTRLTVV.

In its sample, this clone was seen a few times. In DNA form, the CDR3 reads TGTGCCAGTCAGACAGGGGCAGACGAAAAACTGTTTTTT. It is translated as CASQTGADEKLFF. This chain joins TRBV6-6 and TRBJ1-4; 8 bases agree with TRBD1. The CDR3 sequence is 13 residues long. Germline CDR1 and CDR2: MNHNY and SVGAGI (reference sequence). The junction had 8 bases not matched to a gene; V was cut back by 9 bases and J by 8 bases.